Each of the 15 T cell receptor beta chains below was sequenced from the same sample in a study of T cell changes during pregnancy in multiple sclerosis. Repertoires were generated with immunoSEQ multiplex PCR, while TCRdb's copy carries only in-frame clones and drops some. Here the sample spans 50,000 or so clones, around 90% being singletons. Specimen: CD4+ T cells from peripheral blood mononuclear cells, collected in the second trimester of pregnancy. The receptors stem from a female donor with multiple sclerosis, enrolled in a pregnancy study.

V and J are TRBV15 and TRBJ2-2, with 10 nucleotides matching TRBD1. Unmatched junction bases numbered 8, after V lost 3 bases and J lost 4 bases. The CDR3 length is 17 residues. Germline V gene data show CDR1 as LNHNV and CDR2 as YYDKDF (reference sequence). The CDR3 nucleotides read TGTGCCACCAGCAGCCTTCGACAGGGGGCTGGCACCGGGGAGCTGTTTTTT. This codes for CATSSLRQGAGTGELFF.

The chain carries TRBV10-2 and TRBJ2-7, with 8 positions matching TRBD2. V trimming: 6 bases; J trimming: 1 base; junction bases outside the gene matches: 5. The CDR3 extends over 14 amino acids. Germline CDR1 WSHSY, CDR2 SAAADI. CDR3 in amino acids: CASSKLAASYEQYF. The CDR3 nucleotides are TGCGCCAGCAGCAAACTAGCGGCTTCCTACGAGCAGTACTTC.

The chain combines TRBV7-6 with TRBJ1-4, with TRBD1 matching 11 bases. The germline CDR1 and CDR2 sequences are SGHVS and FNYEAQ. After removal of 5 bases from V and 6 bases from J, the junction contained 5 bases not matched to a gene. The CDR3 is 15 amino acids. The CDR3 protein is CASSRGTGGYEKLFF. The CDR3 bases are TGTGCCAGCAGCCGCGGGACAGGGGGATATGAAAAACTGTTTTTT.

V gene TRBV15 combines with J gene TRBJ1-6; no clear D. Germline V gene sequence: CDR1 LNHNV, CDR2 YYDKDF (reference sequence). The CDR3 is 14 amino acids. V dropped 1 base and J dropped 10 bases, with 11 bases sitting between them. The CDR3 loop is CATSRVREGSPLHF. The DNA for the CDR3 is TGTGCCACCAGCAGAGTGAGGGAAGGATCACCCCTCCACTTT.

The chain employs TRBV9 and TRBJ2-1, with 11 bases lining up with TRBD2. The germline V gene encodes CDR1 SGDLS and CDR2 YYNGEE. The CDR3 has 18 amino acids. With V trimmed by 0 bases and J by 4 bases, 9 bases remained unmatched. CDR3 bases: TGTGCCAGCAGCGTAGTTGGTACTAGCGGGGGAGTTTACAATGAGCAGTTCTTC. Translated: CASSVVGTSGGVYNEQFF.

The chain links TRBV18 to TRBJ1-5; 8 bases fit TRBD1. The length of the CDR3 is 14 residues. Trimming cost V 5 bases and J 5 bases; bases outside gene matches: 5. CDR1 is KGHSH, CDR2 LQKENI, per germline. The DNA of the CDR3 is TGTGCCAGCTCAGTCACAGGGGGGGATCAGCCCCAGCATTTT. It encodes CASSVTGGDQPQHF.

The count of this clone is one. The V and J genes are TRBV6-5 and TRBJ2-1; a weak D match, TRBD2 (5 bases). This CDR3 has 15 amino acids. Germline lookup yields CDR1 MNHEY and CDR2 SVGAGI. The V end was cut by 5 bases, the J end by 7 bases, with 18 bases between. The CDR3 DNA reads as TGTGCCAGCAGTCAAGGAGTTTGGGAGCTTAATGAGCAGTTCTTC. It translates to CASSQGVWELNEQFF.

The chain has TRBV6-5 and TRBJ1-4, with TRBD1 matching over 8 bases. After removal of 6 bases from V and 6 bases from J, the junction contained 3 bases not matched to a gene. This CDR3 spans 13 amino acids. Germline V gene sequence: CDR1 MNHEY, CDR2 SVGAGI. The CDR3 spells CASSRTGYEKLFF. CDR3 nucleotide sequence: TGTGCCAGCAGCCGGACAGGGTATGAAAAACTGTTTTTT.

The chain couples TRBV7-9 to TRBJ1-1, with D uncertain. The CDR3 runs 19 residues. Germline V CDR1 and CDR2: SEHNR, FQNEAQ (reference sequence). Trimming cost V 4 bases and J 1 base, with 25 bases left between them. CDR3 nucleotide sequence: TGTGCCAGCAGCTCCCCCCCCGGGTTTACACCAGATTCGAACACTGAAGCTTTCTTT. This codes for CASSSPPGFTPDSNTEAFF.

The chain combines TRBV4-1 with TRBJ2-2, with 7 nucleotides matching TRBD2. Germline-derived CDR1 and CDR2 are MGHRA and YSYEKL. Trimming cost V 0 bases and J 6 bases; bases outside gene matches: 4. The CDR3 totals 15 residues. The CDR3 sequence: CASSQEWTRPGELFF. As DNA, the CDR3 is TGCGCCAGCAGCCAAGAATGGACTAGACCCGGGGAGCTGTTTTTT.

J is TRBJ2-7 and V is TRBV7-2; D may be TRBD2 (5 bases). The CDR3 contains 15 residues. CDR1 and CDR2 (germline): SGHTA, FQGNSA. Between the trimmed V and J ends, which lost 5 bases and 4 bases, there was a span of 18 bases. CDR3 region: CASSPLVGVGYEQYF. Written as DNA, the CDR3 is TGTGCCAGCAGCCCCCTTGTCGGGGTTGGTTACGAGCAGTACTTC.

This chain's CDR3 is CASSLTGGSDTEAFF. The DNA of the CDR3 is TGTGCCAGCAGCCTTACAGGGGGTTCCGACACTGAAGCTTTCTTT. This sequence joins TRBV5-4 and TRBJ1-1; 8 nucleotides agree with TRBD1. Germline V gives CDR1 SGHNT, CDR2 YYREEE (reference sequence). The V segment lost 4 bases and the J segment 3 bases; nucleotides outside the gene matches: 8. This CDR3 comprises 15 residues.

This CDR3 reads CAISPDLSPYNEQFF. The CDR3 region has the DNA TGTGCCATCAGCCCCGATCTAAGTCCGTACAATGAGCAGTTCTTC. The chain links TRBV10-3 to TRBJ2-1; D remains unclear. CDR1 is ENHRY, CDR2 SYGVKD, per germline. Deletions cut 6 bases from V and 4 bases from J, with 16 bases between. This CDR3 region has 15 residues.

The V gene is TRBV5-1, the J gene TRBJ1-6, with 11 bases identical to TRBD1. Germline V lookup: CDR1 SGHRS, CDR2 YFSETQ. Germline trimming cut 2 bases from V and 7 bases from J; bases unmatched to any gene: 14. This CDR3 spans 19 amino acids. The CDR3 spells CASSFVWTGGRDNNSPLHF. The CDR3 DNA reads as TGCGCCAGCAGCTTTGTCTGGACAGGGGGCCGAGACAACAATTCACCCCTCCACTTT.

CDR3 DNA sequence: TGTGCCACCAGCAGAGATCAGGGAACCTACGAGCAGTACTTC. Its protein is CATSRDQGTYEQYF. The V and J genes are TRBV15 and TRBJ2-7; TRBD1 might be the D (5 bases). Looked up from germline, CDR1 is LNHNV and CDR2 is YYDKDF (reference sequence). With 0 bases removed from V and 2 bases from J, the gap between germline ends came to 8 bases. The CDR3 length is 14 residues.